A single TCR beta chain is shown here with its context. Its antigen is unidentified. The V gene's germline CDR1 is SEHNR and CDR2 FQNEAQ (reference sequence). Trimming removed 5 bases from V and 2 bases from J; junction bases left unmatched: 6. The CDR3 totals 14 residues. The source of the sample is a study of T cell repertoires in cytomegalovirus infection. A single record per CDR3 protein comes from TCRdb applying MiXCR to the reads. The top ten hold about an eighth of the sample, which has fewer than 850,000 distinct CDR3 sequences, 25% to 30% seen once. This TCR was recovered from a human donor in good health (CMV status not recorded). Some clones in this sample may be carry-over from other donors' samples. The sequencing used cultured CD8+ T cells from PBMCs, collected from culture after CMV antigen stimulation. This chain uses TRBV7-9 with TRBJ2-7; the match to TRBD1 covers 7 bases. The CDR3 bases are TGTGCCAGCAGCCACCGGGACAGCCCCTACGAGCAGTACTTC. This sequence encodes CASSHRDSPYEQYF.